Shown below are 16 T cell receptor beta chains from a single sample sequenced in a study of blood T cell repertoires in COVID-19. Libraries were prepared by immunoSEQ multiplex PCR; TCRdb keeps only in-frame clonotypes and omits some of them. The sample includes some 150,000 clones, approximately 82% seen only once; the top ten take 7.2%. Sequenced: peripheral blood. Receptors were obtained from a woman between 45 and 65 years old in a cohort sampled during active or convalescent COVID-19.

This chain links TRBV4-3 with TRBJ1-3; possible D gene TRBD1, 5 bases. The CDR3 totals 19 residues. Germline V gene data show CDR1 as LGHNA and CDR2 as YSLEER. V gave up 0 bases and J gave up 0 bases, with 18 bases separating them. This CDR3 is CASSQDILRGSSSGNTIYF. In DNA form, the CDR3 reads TGCGCCAGCAGCCAAGATATTTTAAGGGGCAGCAGCTCTGGAAACACCATATATTTT.

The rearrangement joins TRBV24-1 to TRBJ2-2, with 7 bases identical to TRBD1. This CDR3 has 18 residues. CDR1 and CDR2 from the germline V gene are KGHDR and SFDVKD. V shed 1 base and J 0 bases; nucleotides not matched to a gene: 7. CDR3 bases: TGTGCCACCAGTGATTTTGGTGACGACAGGGCGAACACCGGGGAGCTGTTTTTT. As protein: CATSDFGDDRANTGELFF.

CDR3 DNA sequence: TGTGCCAGCGGGACTAGCAGGAACACCGGGGAGCTGTTTTTT. It specifies CASGTSRNTGELFF. The chain joins TRBV2 to TRBJ2-2; 9 nucleotides match TRBD2. Trimming at V came to 8 bases and at J to 1 base, leaving 2 bases not matched to a gene. The CDR3 is 14 residues long. Germline-derived CDR1 and CDR2 are SNHLY and FYNNEI.

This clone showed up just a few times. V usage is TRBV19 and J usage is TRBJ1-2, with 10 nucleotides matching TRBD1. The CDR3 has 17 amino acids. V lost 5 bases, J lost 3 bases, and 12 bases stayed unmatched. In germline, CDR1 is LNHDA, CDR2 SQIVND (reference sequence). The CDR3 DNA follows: TGTGCCAGTAGTCTCCATCCGGGACAGGGGATCGACTATGGCTACACCTTC. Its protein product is CASSLHPGQGIDYGYTF.

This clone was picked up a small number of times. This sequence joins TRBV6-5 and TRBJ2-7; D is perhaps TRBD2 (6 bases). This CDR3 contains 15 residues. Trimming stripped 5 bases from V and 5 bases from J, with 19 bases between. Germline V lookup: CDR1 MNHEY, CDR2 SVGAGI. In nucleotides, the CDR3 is TGTGCCAGCAGTCGGGAGTACCTAAGTGGGCACGAGCAGTACTTC. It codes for CASSREYLSGHEQYF.

As DNA, the CDR3 is TGTGCCAGCAGTAGCGGGGGGACGTCCTACAAGGGGTGGTTCTTC. Translated, it gives CASSSGGTSYKGWFF. The rearrangement joins TRBV6-5 to TRBJ2-1, with TRBD2 matching 9 bases. Germline CDR1 reads MNHEY; CDR2 reads SVGAGI. The length of the CDR3 is 15 residues. The V segment lost 5 bases and the J segment 15 bases; nucleotides outside the gene matches: 17.

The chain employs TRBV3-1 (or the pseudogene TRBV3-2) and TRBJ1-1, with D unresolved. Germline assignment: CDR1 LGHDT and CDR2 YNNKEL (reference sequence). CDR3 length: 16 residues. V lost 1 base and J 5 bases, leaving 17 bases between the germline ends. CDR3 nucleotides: TGTGCCAGCAGCCAAGCTCAGGTCAGCCCGATAACTGAAGCTTTCTTT. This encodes CASSQAQVSPITEAFF.

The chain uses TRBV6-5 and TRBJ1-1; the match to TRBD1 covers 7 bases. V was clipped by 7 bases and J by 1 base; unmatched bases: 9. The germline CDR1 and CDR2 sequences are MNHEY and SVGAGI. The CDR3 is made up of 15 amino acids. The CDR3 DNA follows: TGTGCCAGCAACCGGGACAGTCCAGGGAACACTGAAGCTTTCTTT. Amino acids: CASNRDSPGNTEAFF.

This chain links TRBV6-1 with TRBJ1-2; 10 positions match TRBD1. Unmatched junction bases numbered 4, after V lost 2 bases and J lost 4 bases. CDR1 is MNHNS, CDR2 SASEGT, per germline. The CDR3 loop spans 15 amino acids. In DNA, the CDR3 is TGTGCCAGCAGTGAACGGGACAGGGGTATCTATGGCTACACCTTC. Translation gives CASSERDRGIYGYTF.

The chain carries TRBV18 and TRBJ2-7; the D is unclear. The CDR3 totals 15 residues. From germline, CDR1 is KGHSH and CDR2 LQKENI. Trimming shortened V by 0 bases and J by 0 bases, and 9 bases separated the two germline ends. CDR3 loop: CASSPPEQSSYEQYF. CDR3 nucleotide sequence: TGTGCCAGCTCACCACCGGAGCAGAGCTCCTACGAGCAGTACTTC.

The DNA of the CDR3 is TGTGCCAGCAGTTTACGACGGACTGGATTTAACACCGGGGAGCTGTTTTTT. Protein product: CASSLRRTGFNTGELFF. V gene TRBV27 combines with J gene TRBJ2-2, with a possible D match to TRBD2 (5 bases). Trimming removed 2 bases at V and 2 bases at J, with 15 bases between. The CDR3 runs 17 residues. CDR1 MNHEY and CDR2 SMNVEV come from the germline V gene (reference sequence).

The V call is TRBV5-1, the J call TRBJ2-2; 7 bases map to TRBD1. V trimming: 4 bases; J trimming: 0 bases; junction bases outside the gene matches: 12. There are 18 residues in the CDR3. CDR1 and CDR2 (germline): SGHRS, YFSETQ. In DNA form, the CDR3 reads TGCGCCAGCAGCCGCACCGACAGGGTTGCGACGAACACCGGGGAGCTGTTTTTT. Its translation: CASSRTDRVATNTGELFF.

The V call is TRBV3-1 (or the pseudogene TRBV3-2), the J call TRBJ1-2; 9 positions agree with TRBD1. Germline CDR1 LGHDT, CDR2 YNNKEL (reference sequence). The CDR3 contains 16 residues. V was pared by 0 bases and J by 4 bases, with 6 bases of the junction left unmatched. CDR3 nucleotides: TGTGCCAGCAGCCAAGATCTGACAGGGGGGATCTATGGCTACACCTTC. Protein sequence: CASSQDLTGGIYGYTF.

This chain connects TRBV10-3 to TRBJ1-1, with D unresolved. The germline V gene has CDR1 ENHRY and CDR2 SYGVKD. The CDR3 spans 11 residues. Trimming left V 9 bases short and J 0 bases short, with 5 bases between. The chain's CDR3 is CAISMNTEAFF. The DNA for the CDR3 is TGTGCCATATCAATGAACACTGAAGCTTTCTTT.

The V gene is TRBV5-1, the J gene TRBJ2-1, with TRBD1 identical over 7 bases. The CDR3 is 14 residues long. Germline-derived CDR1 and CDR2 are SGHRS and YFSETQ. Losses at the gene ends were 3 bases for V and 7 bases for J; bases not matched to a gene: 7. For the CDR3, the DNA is TGCGCCAGCAGCTCTGGGGGACAGTCGAATGAGCAGTTCTTC. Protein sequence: CASSSGGQSNEQFF.

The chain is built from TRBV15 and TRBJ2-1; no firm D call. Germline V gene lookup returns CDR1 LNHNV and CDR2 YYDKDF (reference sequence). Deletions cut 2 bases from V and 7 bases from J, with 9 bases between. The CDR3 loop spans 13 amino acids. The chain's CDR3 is CATSRPEANEQFF. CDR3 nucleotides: TGTGCCACCAGCAGACCTGAGGCGAATGAGCAGTTCTTC. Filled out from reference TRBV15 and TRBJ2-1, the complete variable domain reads DAMVIQNPRYQVTQFGKPVTLSCSQTLNHNVMYWYQQKSSQAPKLLFHYYDKDFNNEADTPDNFQSRRPNTSFCFLDIRSPGLGDTAMYLCATSRPEANEQFFGPGTRLTVL.